This passage covers 24 T cell receptor beta chains from one sample sequenced in a study of T-cell reconstitution after alpha-beta-depleted transplantation in children. Researchers prepared the TCRbeta library using unique molecular identifiers, the study reports. From the PCR reads, TCRdb called clonotypes with MiXCR, one entry per CDR3 protein. The sample lists more than 550,000 distinct CDR3 sequences; roughly a tenth were seen once. This specimen consisted of PBMCs from the stem cell graft donor, obtained from the stem cell graft. These receptors came from a human donor who donated a stem cell graft to a child with acute myeloid leukemia.

The sample holds a few counts of this clonotype. The chain has TRBV7-2 and TRBJ2-1; weak D call: TRBD2 (5 bases). V lost 5 bases and J lost 0, with 11 bases in between. This CDR3 is built from 15 residues. Germline values: CDR1 SGHTA, CDR2 FQGNSA. The CDR3 spells CASSQLRGSYNEQFF. DNA of the CDR3: TGTGCCAGCAGCCAGTTACGGGGCTCCTACAATGAGCAGTTCTTC.

In this sample, this clonotype turned up many times. The V call is TRBV19, the J call TRBJ2-1; 7 bases fit TRBD2. Germline V CDR1 and CDR2: LNHDA, SQIVND (reference sequence). The V gene end was trimmed by 7 bases and the J gene end by 6 bases; junction bases not matched to a gene: 9. This CDR3 spans 14 amino acids. Here the CDR3 reads CASKDPPSGNEQFF. DNA of the CDR3: TGTGCCAGTAAAGATCCTCCTAGCGGCAATGAGCAGTTCTTC.

This clonotype was detected only a few times. The genes are TRBV2 and TRBJ2-1, with D possibly being TRBD2 (7 bases). In germline, CDR1 is SNHLY, CDR2 FYNNEI. The V and J ends lost 3 bases and 3 bases respectively, with 15 bases between them. The CDR3 is 16 residues long. CDR3 sequence (DNA): TGTGCCAGCAGTGAGAGGGGGGGAACTTACTACAATGAGCAGTTCTTC. Protein sequence: CASSERGGTYYNEQFF.

This clonotype was seen repeatedly, ten times or more. The V and J genes are TRBV15 and TRBJ2-1, with D perhaps matching TRBD1 or TRBD2 (5 bases each). Per germline, CDR1 LNHNV and CDR2 YYDKDF (reference sequence). Between the trimmed V and J ends, which lost 3 bases and 9 bases, there was a span of 9 bases. The CDR3 totals 12 residues. The CDR3 loop reads CATSRVGGEQFF. In nucleotides, the CDR3 is TGTGCCACCAGCAGGGTTGGGGGTGAGCAGTTCTTC.

The rearrangement uses TRBV3-1 and TRBJ1-1; TRBD1 agrees at 9 bases. V was pared by 4 bases and J by 5 bases, with 5 bases of the junction left unmatched. Per the germline V gene, CDR1 is LGHDT and CDR2 is YNNKEL (reference sequence). The CDR3 has 14 residues. CDR3 coding DNA: TGTGCCAGCAGCCCGTACAGGGGGCGGACTGAAGCTTTCTTT. Protein: CASSPYRGRTEAFF.

This chain joins TRBV18 and TRBJ2-7; no definite D call. V lost 3 bases and J 1 base, leaving 10 bases between the germline ends. The CDR3 spans 14 residues. The germline V gene has CDR1 KGHSH and CDR2 LQKENI. CDR3 DNA: TGTGCCAGCTCACCGTTGGAAGGGTCCTACGAGCAGTACTTC. It translates to CASSPLEGSYEQYF. The full variable domain, completed using reference TRBV18 and TRBJ2-7, is NAGVMQNPRHLVRRRGQEARLRCSPMKGHSHVYWYRQLPEEGLKFMVYLQKENIIDESGMPKERFSAEFPKEGPSILRIQQVVRGDSAAYFCASSPLEGSYEQYFGPGTRLTVT.

This clonotype was observed many times. The chain joins TRBV10-3 to TRBJ2-3; 11 bases map to TRBD2. In germline, CDR1 is ENHRY, CDR2 SYGVKD. CDR3 size: 11 residues. The J segment lost 14 bases and the V segment lost 2 bases, leaving 0 bases of the junction unmatched. CDR3 nucleotides: TGTGCCATCAGTGAGGGGACTAGCGGGTATTTT. Translating it yields CAISEGTSGYF.

This clonotype was seen once. A much larger clone is a single base away; this may be a read error. V gene TRBV27 combines with J gene TRBJ2-7; TRBD1 aligns across 7 bases. The V gene's germline CDR1 is MNHEY and CDR2 SMNVEV (reference sequence). The V gene end was trimmed by 5 bases and the J gene end by 1 base; junction bases not matched to a gene: 5. The length of the CDR3 is 14 residues. DNA of the CDR3: TGTGCCAGCAGTATAAACAGGGGATCCTACGAGCAGTACGTC. It yields the protein CASSINRGSYEQYV.

This clonotype was seen only a few times. The chain couples TRBV20-1 to TRBJ1-5, with D possibly matching TRBD1 (5 bases). Per the germline V gene, CDR1 is DFQATT and CDR2 is SNEGSKA (reference sequence). The V gene lost 0 bases and the J gene lost 5 bases, with 14 bases spanning the gap. The CDR3 loop spans 15 amino acids. The CDR3 sequence is CSARDWRDGDQPQHF. The CDR3 bases are TGCAGTGCTAGAGATTGGAGGGACGGAGATCAGCCCCAGCATTTT.

This clonotype was detected a few times. V and J are TRBV29-1 and TRBJ1-4; D gene unclear. V was clipped by 4 bases and J by 4 bases, with 7 bases between them. Germline assignment: CDR1 SQVTM and CDR2 ANQGSEA. There are 12 residues in the CDR3. DNA for the CDR3: TGCAGCGTTGGGGGAAATAATGAAAAACTGTTTTTT. Translation: CSVGGNNEKLFF.

The chain links TRBV7-2 to TRBJ2-1; 9 bases agree with TRBD2. Germline CDR1 is SGHTA and CDR2 is FQGNSA. This CDR3 contains 16 residues. With V trimmed by 5 bases and J by 4 bases, 9 bases remained unmatched. In DNA form, the CDR3 reads TGTGCCAGCAGCCGCGGGGGGGTGCGCTCGTACAATGAGCAGTTCTTC. Translated, it gives CASSRGGVRSYNEQFF.

This clonotype was seen repeatedly, ten times or more. The rearrangement uses TRBV28 and TRBJ2-5; D is unresolved. CDR1 and CDR2 from the germline V gene are MDHEN and SYDVKM. The CDR3 has 14 residues. V was shortened by 5 bases and J by 4 bases, with 14 bases between the two germline ends. The CDR3 DNA follows: TGTGCCAGCAGTCCCCTCTCGAACAGAGAGACCCAGTACTTC. This translates into CASSPLSNRETQYF.

V is TRBV6-2 or TRBV6-3 and J is TRBJ1-5; a possible D gene is TRBD1 (5 bases). Per germline, CDR1 MNHEY and CDR2 SVGEGT. V was shortened by 6 bases and J by 4 bases, with 16 bases between the two germline ends. The CDR3 loop spans 15 amino acids. Here the CDR3 reads CASSLTGLLNQPQHF. CDR3 bases: TGTGCCAGCAGCCTCACGGGACTCCTAAATCAGCCCCAGCATTTT.

This rearrangement joins TRBV5-1 to TRBJ2-3; no clear D. The CDR3 contains 15 residues. Trimming removed 1 base at V and 6 bases at J, with 15 bases between. Per germline, CDR1 SGHRS and CDR2 YFSETQ. This CDR3 reads CASSLPSSSMDTQYF. CDR3 in DNA: TGCGCCAGCAGCTTGCCGAGCTCGAGTATGGATACGCAGTATTTT.

This clonotype has just a few counts. This sequence joins TRBV30 and TRBJ2-7, with TRBD2 as a possible D gene (5 bases). V was shortened by 3 bases and J by 0 bases, with 6 bases between the two germline ends. Germline V gene sequence: CDR1 GTSNPN, CDR2 SVGIG (reference sequence). The CDR3 runs 12 residues. The CDR3 region is CAWRRASYEQYF. The DNA for the CDR3 is TGTGCCTGGAGGAGGGCCTCCTACGAGCAGTACTTC.

This clonotype showed up just a few times. The chain links TRBV29-1 to TRBJ2-7, with 13 positions matching TRBD2. Germline-derived CDR1 and CDR2 are SQVTM and ANQGSEA. CDR3 length: 14 amino acids. Trimming cost V 4 bases and J 6 bases; bases outside gene matches: 6. The DNA of the CDR3 is TGCAGCGTTGTAGCGGGACTAGCGGGATCCGAGCAGTACTTC. This codes for CSVVAGLAGSEQYF.

The V call is TRBV27, the J call TRBJ2-4; the match to TRBD2 covers 11 bases. CDR3 size: 16 residues. Trimming at V came to 8 bases and at J to 0 bases, leaving 6 bases not matched to a gene. From germline, CDR1 is MNHEY and CDR2 SMNVEV (reference sequence). CDR3 loop: CASRGLADLAKNIQYF. CDR3 DNA: TGTGCCAGCCGGGGACTAGCGGACCTAGCCAAAAACATTCAGTACTTC.

This clonotype was counted many times. An end of the junction differs from the germline gene, which may be a read error. The V call is TRBV20-1, the J call TRBJ2-3; 9 bases match TRBD1. The CDR3 extends over 16 amino acids. The germline gives CDR1 DFQATT, CDR2 SNEGSKA (reference sequence). The CDR3 here is CSARVLRDRGTDTQYF. Here the CDR3 DNA reads TGCAGTGCAAGAGTTCTCCGGGACAGGGGCACAGATACGCAGTATTTT.

This clonotype was recorded a few times. The chain is built from TRBV27 and TRBJ1-1; maybe TRBD1 (6 bases). The V and J ends lost 0 bases and 10 bases respectively, with 15 bases between them. Germline V gene lookup returns CDR1 MNHEY and CDR2 SMNVEV (reference sequence). This CDR3 has 14 amino acids. This chain's CDR3 is CASSLSIPVGAAFF. The DNA for the CDR3 is TGTGCCAGCAGTTTATCGATTCCAGTGGGGGCAGCTTTCTTT.

The gene calls are TRBV11-2 and TRBJ2-3; 7 bases align to TRBD2. The length of the CDR3 is 15 residues. Trimming removed 3 bases from V and 6 bases from J; junction bases left unmatched: 9. Germline V lookup: CDR1 SGHAT, CDR2 FQNNGV. CDR3 nucleotides: TGTGCCAGCAGCTTCGGAGGAGGGCGGGGGGATACGCAGTATTTT. It is translated as CASSFGGGRGDTQYF.

This clonotype has ten or more counts. The genes are TRBV20-1 and TRBJ2-5; 7 bases fit TRBD2. Germline V gene lookup returns CDR1 DFQATT and CDR2 SNEGSKA (reference sequence). The CDR3 sequence is 15 residues long. J gave up 5 bases and V 1 base, and 10 bases lay outside the gene matches. CDR3 in DNA: TGCAGTGCTAGAGGGCTAGCGGACCCTCGGGAGACCCAGTACTTC. Translating it yields CSARGLADPRETQYF.

This chain uses TRBV12-3 or TRBV12-4 with TRBJ2-3; 10 bases align to TRBD2. Trimming cost V 2 bases and J 2 bases; bases outside gene matches: 22. The CDR3 consists of 22 residues. The CDR3 DNA is TGTGCCAGCAGTTTAACCGGACTCGAACTAGCGGGACATTTATCCACCACAGATACGCAGTATTTT. This encodes CASSLTGLELAGHLSTTDTQYF.

Concerning this clonotype itself: A much larger clonotype is one base distant, so this may be a read error. This chain joins TRBV20-1 and TRBJ2-2, with D possibly TRBD2 on 6 matching bases. The CDR3 contains 15 residues. Germline CDR1 DFQATT, CDR2 SNEGSKA (reference sequence). CDR3 coding DNA: TGCAGAGCTCCCAAGCACGGGAGAGACACCGGGGAGCTGTTTTTT. Amino acid sequence: CRAPKHGRDTGELFF.

This clonotype was seen a handful of times. This chain uses TRBV27 with TRBJ2-3, with 12 nucleotides matching TRBD2. CDR1 is MNHEY, CDR2 SMNVEV, per germline (reference sequence). The CDR3 totals 17 residues. J was trimmed by 4 bases and V by 5 bases; bases with no gene match: 10. The CDR3 nucleotides read TGTGCCAGCAGTGGACTAGCGGGAAGGGTGGTAGCAGATACGCAGTATTTT. It translates to CASSGLAGRVVADTQYF.